A single sample is the source of the 29 T cell receptor beta chains below, sequenced in a study of breast tumors, draining lymph nodes, adjacent tissues. Each CDR3 protein is one row after TCRdb ran MiXCR on the multiplex PCR reads. Among around 21,000 distinct CDR3 sequences listed, roughly 41% were seen once. Sequenced input: breast tumor tissue. Receptors originate from a female donor with breast cancer. Some clones in this sample may be carry-over from other donors' samples.

This rearrangement joins TRBV27 to TRBJ1-4; weak D call: TRBD1 (5 bases). The germline gives CDR1 MNHEY, CDR2 SMNVEV (reference sequence). V lost 2 bases, J lost 0 bases, and 19 bases lay in between. This CDR3 comprises 19 residues. Here the CDR3 reads CASSLRDPNLEATNEKLFF. DNA of the CDR3: TGTGCCAGCAGTTTACGGGACCCAAACCTCGAGGCAACTAATGAAAAACTGTTTTTT.

This clonotype ranks as medium-sized. The chain is built from TRBV20-1 and TRBJ2-3; 10 bases match TRBD2. Germline V CDR1 and CDR2: DFQATT, SNEGSKA (reference sequence). The trim removed 3 bases at V and 5 bases at J, leaving 2 bases unmatched. The CDR3 length is 13 residues. CDR3: CSASSGGRDTQYF. The CDR3 DNA is TGCAGTGCTAGTAGCGGGGGGAGAGATACGCAGTATTTT.

This clonotype has more than one count but fewer than ten. The gene calls are TRBV19 and TRBJ1-5, with 8 positions matching TRBD1. The CDR3 has 15 amino acids. CDR1 and CDR2 (germline): LNHDA, SQIVND (reference sequence). The junction had 3 bases not matched to a gene; V was cut back by 5 bases and J by 0 bases. The CDR3 loop is CASSFTGGSNQPQHF. Here the CDR3 DNA reads TGTGCCAGTAGTTTCACAGGGGGTAGCAATCAGCCCCAGCATTTT.

The chain joins TRBV27 to TRBJ2-3; 10 bases are a match to TRBD2. V lost 4 bases, J lost 8 bases, and 6 bases stayed unmatched. There are 14 residues in the CDR3. Germline lookup yields CDR1 MNHEY and CDR2 SMNVEV (reference sequence). The CDR3 DNA follows: TGTGCCAGCAGTTCCGGGACTAGCGACTTTACGCAGTATTTT. As protein: CASSSGTSDFTQYF.

The chain carries TRBV6-1 and TRBJ1-5; D gene uncertain. This CDR3 has 11 residues. Germline V CDR1 and CDR2: MNHNS, SASEGT. Trimming pared 2 bases from V and 6 bases from J, leaving 2 bases between. This CDR3 reads CASSETQPQHF. As DNA, the CDR3 is TGTGCCAGCAGTGAAACTCAGCCCCAGCATTTT.

This clonotype was recorded at least ten times. The CDR3 region is CASSLEGTGGDEKLFF. The DNA of the CDR3 is TGCGCCAGCAGCTTGGAAGGAACAGGGGGTGATGAAAAACTGTTTTTT. The rearrangement uses TRBV5-1 and TRBJ1-4; 8 bases match TRBD1. From germline, CDR1 is SGHRS and CDR2 YFSETQ. This CDR3 has 16 amino acids. V lost 0 bases, J lost 6 bases, and 7 bases stayed unmatched. The entire variable domain, with the rest obtained from reference TRBV5-1 and TRBJ1-4, is as follows: KAGVTQTPRYLIKTRGQQVTLSCSPISGHRSVSWYQQTPGQGLQFLFEYFSETQRNKGNFPGRFSGRQFSNSRSEMNVSTLELGDSALYLCASSLEGTGGDEKLFFGSGTQLSVL.

This chain uses TRBV4-2 with TRBJ1-2, with D uncertain. The CDR3 consists of 13 residues. Per germline, CDR1 LGHNA and CDR2 YNFKEQ. Trimming left V 1 base short and J 5 bases short, with 8 bases between. CDR3 region: CASSQAAAYGYTF. The CDR3 DNA reads as TGTGCCAGCAGCCAAGCAGCCGCGTATGGCTACACCTTC.

This clonotype appeared many times. The chain carries TRBV19 and TRBJ1-5; possibly TRBD1 for D (6 bases). Germline V lookup: CDR1 LNHDA, CDR2 SQIVND (reference sequence). Trimming removed 6 bases at V and 3 bases at J, with 12 bases between. The CDR3 extends over 14 amino acids. The CDR3 DNA is TGTGCCAGTAGATCGGGGGGCCCCAATCAGCCCCAGCATTTT. This sequence encodes CASRSGGPNQPQHF.

In its sample, this clonotype was seen many times. The chain couples TRBV30 to TRBJ2-1; D perhaps matches TRBD2 (6 bases). The germline gives CDR1 GTSNPN, CDR2 SVGIG (reference sequence). The V gene lost 1 base and the J gene lost 4 bases, with 14 bases spanning the gap. This CDR3 is 15 amino acids long. In DNA, the CDR3 is TGTGCCTGGAGTGGGTTCGGGGGTACGTACAATGAGCAGTTCTTC. This sequence encodes CAWSGFGGTYNEQFF.

In its sample, this clonotype was seen many times. V and J are TRBV10-3 and TRBJ1-4; D unresolved. The V and J ends lost 0 bases and 4 bases respectively, with 9 bases between them. The CDR3 consists of 15 residues. Germline lookup yields CDR1 ENHRY and CDR2 SYGVKD. This chain's CDR3 is CAISESAPFNEKLFF. In DNA form, the CDR3 reads TGTGCCATCAGTGAGTCGGCGCCCTTTAATGAAAAACTGTTTTTT.

This clonotype turned up a few times. The CDR3: CASSVGLAGGSEQYF. The DNA of the CDR3 is TGTGCCAGCAGCGTAGGTCTAGCGGGAGGATCCGAGCAGTACTTC. J is TRBJ2-7 and V is TRBV9; 11 bases agree with TRBD2. This CDR3 spans 15 amino acids. The V and J ends lost 0 bases and 6 bases, in that order; junction bases with no gene match: 5. Per germline, CDR1 SGDLS and CDR2 YYNGEE.

The rearrangement joins TRBV29-1 to TRBJ2-5; D remains unclear. The V gene lost 3 bases and the J gene lost 5 bases, with 10 bases spanning the gap. This CDR3 has 12 residues. Germline V lookup: CDR1 SQVTM, CDR2 ANQGSEA. Here the CDR3 DNA reads TGCAGCGTTGACCTTCAGGAGGAGACCCAGTACTTC. Amino acid sequence: CSVDLQEETQYF.

This clonotype was seen ten or more times. This chain joins TRBV4-1 and TRBJ2-2; 9 bases align to TRBD2. Unmatched junction bases numbered 7, after V lost 4 bases and J lost 4 bases. The CDR3 has 16 residues. Germline loops: CDR1 MGHRA, CDR2 YSYEKL. The CDR3 coding sequence is TGCGCCAGCAGCCCTTACCCTAGCGGGGCCACCGGGGAGCTGTTTTTT. Amino acid sequence: CASSPYPSGATGELFF.

V gene TRBV20-1 combines with J gene TRBJ2-3; D possibly corresponds to TRBD1 (5 bases). Trimming removed 0 bases at V and 4 bases at J, with 20 bases between. The CDR3 has 17 residues. Germline lookup yields CDR1 DFQATT and CDR2 SNEGSKA (reference sequence). The DNA of the CDR3 is TGCAGTGCTAGAGATTTTGCCGAGACAGTAAGAGCAGATACGCAGTATTTT. Its translation: CSARDFAETVRADTQYF.

The V call is TRBV24-1, the J call TRBJ2-3; no clear D gene. CDR1 and CDR2 (germline): KGHDR, SFDVKD. The CDR3 loop spans 15 amino acids. The V gene lost 4 bases and the J gene lost 2 bases, with 12 bases spanning the gap. The CDR3: CATSDLTASTDTQYF. The CDR3 DNA sequence: TGTGCCACCAGTGACCTGACGGCGTCCACAGATACGCAGTATTTT.

This clonotype was observed many times. This sequence joins TRBV20-1 and TRBJ2-1; the D gene is possibly TRBD2 (5 bases). The V gene lost 2 bases and the J gene lost 6 bases, with 17 bases spanning the gap. Germline V lookup: CDR1 DFQATT, CDR2 SNEGSKA (reference sequence). The CDR3 extends over 15 amino acids. As DNA, the CDR3 is TGCAGTGCTAGAACACTAGGAACACCGAGCAATGAGCAGTTCTTC. It translates to CSARTLGTPSNEQFF.

A word on this clonotype: It is unclear where the CDR3 begins or ends on the DNA, so no DNA is shown, and the CDR3 is as TCRdb lists it. The chain employs TRBV5-1 and TRBJ2-5; TRBD2, the table's D call, lacks a check against the DNA. Including both end residues, the CDR3 is 24 amino acids long. The germline V gene has CDR1 SGHRS and CDR2 YFSETQ. This CDR3 is CATTAGDYTGELFFGEGSRLTQYF.

The chain recombines TRBV2 with TRBJ2-2, with D possibly called TRBD1 or TRBD2 (6 bases each). Germline CDR1 is SNHLY and CDR2 is FYNNEI. V was cut by 4 bases and J by 4 bases, with 10 bases left in between. The CDR3 length is 14 residues. This CDR3 is CASSVEGGTGELFF. DNA for the CDR3: TGTGCCAGCAGTGTGGAGGGGGGCACCGGGGAGCTGTTTTTT.

This clonotype was counted a few times. The chain carries TRBV9 and TRBJ2-7, with D possibly being TRBD1 or TRBD2 (5 bases each). In germline, CDR1 is SGDLS, CDR2 YYNGEE. The CDR3 consists of 14 residues. The V end was cut by 0 bases, the J end by 5 bases, with 12 bases between. The CDR3 protein is CASSVGGTVDEQYF. The CDR3 coding sequence is TGTGCCAGCAGCGTAGGGGGGACGGTGGACGAGCAGTACTTC.

By its share, this clonotype is medium-sized. The chain links TRBV7-9 to TRBJ2-5; D possibly corresponds to TRBD1 (5 bases). The V end was cut by 5 bases, the J end by 9 bases, with 16 bases between. Germline V gene data show CDR1 as SEHNR and CDR2 as FQNEAQ (reference sequence). This CDR3 comprises 13 residues. The DNA of the CDR3 is TGTGCCAGCAGCACAGCCTTAATAGGGGCCCAGTACTTC. As protein: CASSTALIGAQYF.

This clonotype appeared once. V and J are TRBV6-7 and TRBJ1-4; a weak D match, TRBD1 (5 bases). TRBV6-7 is designated an ORF whose function remains uncertain. The V and J ends lost 0 bases and 8 bases respectively, with 19 bases between them. The CDR3 has 17 amino acids. The CDR3 sequence: CASSYSGTRLDWEKLFF. The CDR3 DNA follows: TGTGCCAGCAGTTACTCGGGGACCCGGTTGGATTGGGAAAAACTGTTTTTT.

Ten or more counts support this clonotype. The chain couples TRBV6-1 to TRBJ1-6; D is unclear. Germline loops: CDR1 MNHNS, CDR2 SASEGT. The V and J ends lost 3 bases and 0 bases respectively, with 6 bases between them. CDR3 length: 15 residues. DNA for the CDR3: TGTGCCAGCAGTGACCAGGTCTCCTATAATTCACCCCTCCACTTT. Its protein is CASSDQVSYNSPLHF.

This clonotype was recorded many times. The genes are TRBV5-1 and TRBJ2-1; D might be TRBD2 (6 bases). Germline CDR1 SGHRS, CDR2 YFSETQ. Trimming took off 3 bases at V and 2 bases at J, with 9 bases between the two ends. The CDR3 is 14 amino acids. CDR3 DNA: TGCGCCAGCAGCTGGGGGGAGACCTACAATGAGCAGTTCTTC. It specifies CASSWGETYNEQFF.

Only one count was recorded for this clonotype. Its ends do not fully match the called genes, so a read error is possible. CDR3 DNA: TGCGGTGCTAGAGATAACAGTAATAGCAATCAGCCCCAGCATTTT. It is translated as CGARDNSNSNQPQHF. The chain is built from TRBV20-1 and TRBJ1-5; D remains unclear. The germline V gene encodes CDR1 DFQATT and CDR2 SNEGSKA (reference sequence). The CDR3 length is 15 residues.

There are many counts of this clonotype. The V and J genes are TRBV6-6 and TRBJ2-1, with 8 bases fitting TRBD2. This CDR3 has 17 residues. Trimming cost V 1 base and J 9 bases; bases outside gene matches: 14. Germline CDR1 reads MNHNY; CDR2 reads SVGAGI (reference sequence). The CDR3 spells CASSYLVVTSAAFEQFF. CDR3 coding DNA: TGTGCCAGCAGTTACTTAGTTGTGACTAGCGCTGCCTTTGAGCAGTTCTTC.

This clonotype was counted only a few times. J is TRBJ1-1 and V is TRBV5-1; a possible D gene is TRBD1 (6 bases). Per germline, CDR1 SGHRS and CDR2 YFSETQ. V lost 1 base to trimming and J lost 7 bases, with 26 bases between them. The CDR3 length is 18 residues. The CDR3 DNA follows: TGCGCCAGCAGCTTGCGGGTGCAGGGGAAGGGATCGGTCAATGAAGCTTTCTTT. This encodes CASSLRVQGKGSVNEAFF.

Many counts were recorded for this clonotype. The V and J genes are TRBV12-3 or TRBV12-4 and TRBJ2-7; TRBD2 might be the D (5 bases). This CDR3 has 13 residues. The V end was cut by 1 base, the J end by 3 bases, with 7 bases between. CDR3 loop: CASSLDGLYEQYF. The DNA for the CDR3 is TGTGCCAGCAGTTTAGACGGACTCTACGAGCAGTACTTC.

A remark on this clonotype: A much larger clone differs by one base, so this may be a read error. The chain carries TRBV20-1 and TRBJ2-7, with 12 bases lining up with TRBD1. Germline V lookup: CDR1 DFQATT, CDR2 SNEGSKA (reference sequence). V was clipped by 3 bases and J by 6 bases; unmatched bases: 6. This CDR3 has 14 amino acids. The CDR3 nucleotides read TGCAGTGCTAGGGTCGGGACAGGGGGCTCCGAGCAGTACTTC. As protein: CSARVGTGGSEQYF.

The chain links TRBV9 to TRBJ2-7; the D gene is possibly TRBD1 (6 bases). The germline V gene has CDR1 SGDLS and CDR2 YYNGEE. Trimming shortened V by 0 bases and J by 3 bases, and 13 bases separated the two germline ends. The CDR3 covers 15 residues. The CDR3 DNA reads TGTGCCAGCAGCGTAGGGACAGAGAGCTACTACGAGCAGTACTTC. This encodes CASSVGTESYYEQYF.